A single sample gave rise to the 22 T cell receptor beta chains below, sequenced in a study of T cell repertoires in cytomegalovirus infection. TCRdb itself ran the reads through MiXCR, one entry per CDR3 protein. Of some 180,000 distinct CDR3 sequences in the sample, roughly 19% are singletons; the top ten hold 2.9%. Source material: PBMCs. The receptors were gathered from a human donor in good health (CMV status not recorded). Some clones in this sample may be carry-over from other donors' samples.

The chain uses TRBV28 and TRBJ2-3, with 8 nucleotides matching TRBD2. Trimming cost V 3 bases and J 6 bases; bases outside gene matches: 11. The CDR3 consists of 16 residues. The germline CDR1 and CDR2 sequences are MDHEN and SYDVKM. CDR3: CASSFPGGGFVDTQYF. In DNA form, the CDR3 reads TGTGCCAGCAGTTTTCCGGGGGGGGGATTTGTGGATACGCAGTATTTT.

This clonotype was seen a handful of times. The chain uses TRBV7-2 and TRBJ2-1; D is ambiguous. Germline CDR1 reads SGHTA; CDR2 reads FQGNSA. The CDR3 length is 13 residues. The germline V and J ends were trimmed by 2 bases and 8 bases, with 10 bases remaining between them. Written as DNA, the CDR3 is TGTGCCAGCAGCTTAATGCATGCGTATGAGCAGTTCTTC. Translating it yields CASSLMHAYEQFF.

In this sample, this clonotype turned up many times. This chain connects TRBV7-2 to TRBJ1-2; D is perhaps TRBD1 (5 bases). Germline assignment: CDR1 SGHTA and CDR2 FQGNSA. V was trimmed by 2 bases and J by 6 bases, leaving 10 bases between them. This CDR3 is built from 13 residues. The CDR3 region has the DNA TGTGCCAGCAGCTTAACCCAGGGCCATGGCTACACCTTC. It codes for CASSLTQGHGYTF.

This chain joins TRBV19 and TRBJ1-1; D is unresolved. Trimming removed 4 bases at V and 1 base at J, with 10 bases between. CDR3 size: 14 residues. The germline gives CDR1 LNHDA, CDR2 SQIVND (reference sequence). The CDR3 DNA reads as TGTGCCAGTAGTACCGGACGACAGAACACTGAAGCTTTCTTT. This encodes CASSTGRQNTEAFF.

This clonotype was found a few times. The chain uses TRBV12-5 and TRBJ1-1; D perhaps matches TRBD1 (6 bases). The germline V gene encodes CDR1 LGHNT and CDR2 FRNRAP. Trimming stripped 9 bases from V and 0 bases from J, with 17 bases between. The CDR3 runs to 15 residues. Here the CDR3 DNA reads TGTGCTAGCCACCTTGGGGGCCCCATGAACACTGAAGCTTTCTTT. Protein: CASHLGGPMNTEAFF.

This clonotype was counted many times. The rearrangement uses TRBV7-2 and TRBJ1-2; TRBD1 might be the D (6 bases). The germline V gene has CDR1 SGHTA and CDR2 FQGNSA. V was clipped by 5 bases and J by 10 bases, with 20 bases between them. The CDR3 length is 14 residues. As DNA, the CDR3 is TGTGCCAGCAGCCTCGTTCGGACAGTCCTGGACTACACCTTC. It codes for CASSLVRTVLDYTF.

The V gene is TRBV29-1, the J gene TRBJ2-3; 7 bases agree with TRBD2. J gave up 2 bases and V 7 bases, and 6 bases lay outside the gene matches. CDR3 length: 13 residues. The V gene's germline CDR1 is SQVTM and CDR2 ANQGSEA. The CDR3 loop reads CSAGGFSTDTQYF. CDR3 bases: TGCAGCGCCGGGGGGTTTTCCACAGATACGCAGTATTTT.

A few counts support this clonotype. V is TRBV18 and J is TRBJ1-1; D ambiguous. This CDR3 contains 13 residues. In germline, CDR1 is KGHSH, CDR2 LQKENI. V lost 6 bases and J 8 bases, leaving 16 bases between the germline ends. CDR3 sequence (DNA): TGTGCCAGCTCCCGTAAAGCGGGCGGAGAAGCTTTCTTT. Translated: CASSRKAGGEAFF.

This clonotype showed up just once. The V call is TRBV4-3, the J call TRBJ2-2; tentative D call: TRBD1 (5 bases). The CDR3 sequence is 16 residues long. V lost 4 bases and J lost 2, with 14 bases in between. Germline V lookup: CDR1 LGHNA, CDR2 YSLEER. The CDR3 loop is CASSRANGANTGELFF. In nucleotides, the CDR3 is TGCGCCAGCAGCCGCGCAAATGGGGCTAACACCGGGGAGCTGTTTTTT.

The gene calls are TRBV6-2 or TRBV6-3 and TRBJ1-5, with unresolved D. Germline V gene lookup returns CDR1 MNHEY and CDR2 SVGEGT. This CDR3 has 13 residues. V lost 2 bases and J 0 bases, leaving 2 bases between the germline ends. The CDR3 loop reads CASSYGSNQPQHF. In DNA form, the CDR3 reads TGTGCCAGCAGTTACGGTAGCAATCAGCCCCAGCATTTT.

This clonotype occurred a few times. J is TRBJ1-1 and V is TRBV19; 7 bases map to TRBD1. The trim removed 9 bases at V and 4 bases at J, leaving 11 bases unmatched. CDR3 size: 14 residues. The germline gives CDR1 LNHDA, CDR2 SQIVND (reference sequence). The CDR3 sequence is CASRGQVTITEAFF. CDR3 DNA: TGTGCCAGCCGAGGACAGGTGACTATCACTGAAGCTTTCTTT.

This clonotype was seen repeatedly, ten times or more. CDR3 nucleotides: TGTGCCAGCAGCTTCCGGACTAGCGGGAGGGCCTACACAGATACGCAGTATTTT. As protein: CASSFRTSGRAYTDTQYF. The chain has TRBV7-2 and TRBJ2-3; 15 bases match TRBD2. The J segment lost 2 bases and the V segment lost 3 bases, leaving 6 bases of the junction unmatched. The CDR3 contains 18 residues. Germline CDR1 reads SGHTA; CDR2 reads FQGNSA.

The chain links TRBV7-2 to TRBJ1-1; D is unresolved. The CDR3 contains 12 residues. Trimming removed 2 bases from V and 7 bases from J, with 8 bases in between. The germline gives CDR1 SGHTA, CDR2 FQGNSA. The CDR3 is CASSLSRLEAFF. The CDR3 DNA is TGTGCCAGCAGCTTATCTCGCCTTGAAGCTTTCTTT.

The J gene is TRBJ1-1, the V gene TRBV7-9; possible D gene TRBD1, 5 bases. The CDR3 has 12 amino acids. The germline gives CDR1 SEHNR, CDR2 FQNEAQ (reference sequence). Trimming stripped 4 bases from V and 11 bases from J, with 14 bases between. The CDR3 spells CASSSDQGVAFF. CDR3 nucleotides: TGTGCCAGCAGCTCGGACCAGGGAGTTGCTTTCTTT.

This clonotype showed up just a few times. The chain employs TRBV4-3 and TRBJ2-1, with TRBD2 identical over 14 bases. Trimming at V came to 5 bases and at J to 8 bases, leaving 5 bases not matched to a gene. In germline, CDR1 is LGHNA, CDR2 YSLEER. This CDR3 has 15 residues. CDR3 bases: TGCGCCAGCAGCTTCGGGACTAGCGGGAGCTATGAGCAGTTCTTC. It specifies CASSFGTSGSYEQFF.

This clonotype occurred many times. The DNA of the CDR3 is TGTGCCAGCAGGGGGGGACGAGGGAACAATGAGCAGTTCTTC. Translated, it gives CASRGGRGNNEQFF. This chain uses TRBV7-8 with TRBJ2-1; perhaps TRBD2 as D (6 bases). V was cut by 6 bases and J by 5 bases, with 14 bases left in between. The CDR3 has 14 amino acids. Looked up from germline, CDR1 is SGHVS and CDR2 is FQNEAQ.

The gene calls are TRBV5-1 and TRBJ2-5, with 9 bases that match TRBD1. Germline assignment: CDR1 SGHRS and CDR2 YFSETQ. The J segment lost 2 bases and the V segment lost 4 bases, leaving 30 bases of the junction unmatched. The CDR3 covers 23 residues. The chain's CDR3 is CASSQSTGTGWTWMSRGQETQYF. CDR3 nucleotides: TGCGCCAGCAGCCAATCGACCGGGACAGGGTGGACTTGGATGTCGCGGGGACAAGAGACCCAGTACTTC.

The sample holds many counts of this clonotype. A junction boundary mismatches the germline segment, possibly from a read error. CDR3 sequence: CASSRGVEVFF. In DNA, the CDR3 is TGTGCCAGCAGTAGAGGGGTGGAGGTGTTTTTT. The J gene is TRBJ2-2, the V gene TRBV7-2; either TRBD1 or TRBD2 may fit D (5 bases each). This CDR3 has 11 amino acids. The germline gives CDR1 SGHTA, CDR2 FQGNSA.

This clonotype has at least ten counts. The chain uses TRBV7-8 and TRBJ2-3; TRBD1 matches at 7 bases. After removal of 5 bases from V and 6 bases from J, the junction contained 2 bases not matched to a gene. Germline-derived CDR1 and CDR2 are SGHVS and FQNEAQ. This CDR3 has 12 residues. The CDR3 loop is CASSPGQDTQYF. CDR3 coding DNA: TGTGCCAGCAGCCCGGGACAGGATACGCAGTATTTT.

This clonotype has just a few counts. The chain links TRBV12-3 or TRBV12-4 to TRBJ1-5; possible D gene TRBD1, 5 bases. The CDR3 consists of 16 residues. V lost 5 bases and J 0 bases, leaving 14 bases between the germline ends. The CDR3 protein is CASSPGQPTSNQPQHF. The CDR3 coding sequence is TGTGCCAGCAGTCCCGGACAACCGACTAGCAATCAGCCCCAGCATTTT.

The V and J genes are TRBV6-5 and TRBJ2-1, with D uncertain. V dropped 8 bases and J dropped 8 bases, with 13 bases sitting between them. The germline V gene has CDR1 MNHEY and CDR2 SVGAGI. CDR3 length equals 12 residues. CDR3 region: CASGRASHEQFF. Written as DNA, the CDR3 is TGTGCCAGCGGTCGTGCCAGTCATGAGCAGTTCTTC.

This clonotype was counted many times. The rearrangement joins TRBV7-8 to TRBJ2-2, with 9 bases matching TRBD2. The V gene end was trimmed by 5 bases and the J gene end by 2 bases; junction bases not matched to a gene: 6. The CDR3 is 16 residues long. Germline values: CDR1 SGHVS, CDR2 FQNEAQ. In DNA, the CDR3 is TGTGCCAGCAGCCTAAGGACTAGCGCTAACACCGGGGAGCTGTTTTTT. This sequence encodes CASSLRTSANTGELFF.